This T cell receptor (beta chain) emerged from a study of shared clonotypes between healthy human individuals. In this sample, this clone turned up a few times. Its antigen is not known. Findings and limits, study-wide: Among donors, clonotype sharing was expected to be affected by sequencing depth.

Using immunoSEQ multiplex PCR, the repertoire was profiled, and TCRdb retains in-frame clones only, with some absent. The profile shows about 2 million clones, roughly 95% of them singletons. The clonotype comes from a man aged 18 to 35 in good health. The sequencing input was naive CD4+ T cells sorted from blood. This sample's subset: CD45RA+ positively selected.

Here the CDR3 DNA reads TGTGCCAGCAGTTGGACAGCCCAGCAGTATTTT. The encoded protein is CASSWTAQQYF. This sequence joins TRBV6-4 and TRBJ2-3; a possible D gene is TRBD1 (6 bases). The length of the CDR3 is 11 residues. Germline V CDR1 and CDR2: MRHNA, SNTAGT. Trimming cost V 5 bases and J 11 bases, with 11 bases left between them.